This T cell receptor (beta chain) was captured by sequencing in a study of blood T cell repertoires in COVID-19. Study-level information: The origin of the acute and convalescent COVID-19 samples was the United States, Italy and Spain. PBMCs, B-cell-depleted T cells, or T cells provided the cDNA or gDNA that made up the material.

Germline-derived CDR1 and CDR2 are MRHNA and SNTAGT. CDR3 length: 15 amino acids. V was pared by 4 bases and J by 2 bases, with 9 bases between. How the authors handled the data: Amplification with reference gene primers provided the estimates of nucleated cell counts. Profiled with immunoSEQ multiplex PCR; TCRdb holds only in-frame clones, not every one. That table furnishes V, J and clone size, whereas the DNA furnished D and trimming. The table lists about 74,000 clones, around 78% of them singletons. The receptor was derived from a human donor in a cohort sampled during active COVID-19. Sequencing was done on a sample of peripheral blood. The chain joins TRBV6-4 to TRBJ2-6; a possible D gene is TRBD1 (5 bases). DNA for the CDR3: TGTGCCAGCAGTGGGAGCAGGGCTGGGGCCAACGTCCTGACTTTC. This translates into CASSGSRAGANVLTF.